This entry lists 10 T cell receptor beta chains sequenced from one sample in a study of CD8 T cells in Susac syndrome. An amount of RNA that ranged from about 0.45 to 1 ug was reverse transcribed with random hexamers. One entry per CDR3 protein, called by TCRdb with MiXCR from the immunoSEQ multiplex PCR reads. The sample holds 150,000 to 200,000 distinct CDR3 sequences, 94% seen once. The sequencing sample was made of CD4+ T cells from PBMCs. The receptor set was obtained from a human donor with Susac syndrome.

CDR3 nucleotide sequence: TGTGCCAGCAGCGTATCTGACAGCCGATGGGGCACTGAAGCTTTCTTT. Residues: CASSVSDSRWGTEAFF. The V and J genes are TRBV9 and TRBJ1-1, with D perhaps matching TRBD1 (5 bases). Germline V gene sequence: CDR1 SGDLS, CDR2 YYNGEE. V was clipped by 1 base and J by 4 bases, with 17 bases between them. This CDR3 spans 16 amino acids.

The chain is built from TRBV10-3 and TRBJ2-2; perhaps TRBD2 as D (6 bases). Per the germline V gene, CDR1 is ENHRY and CDR2 is SYGVKD. The CDR3 contains 14 residues. V was pared by 6 bases and J by 1 base, with 9 bases between. The CDR3 DNA sequence: TGTGCCATCAGGCTAGCGCAGAACACCGGGGAGCTGTTTTTT. It is translated as CAIRLAQNTGELFF.

The rearrangement links TRBV20-1 to TRBJ2-3; unclear D gene. CDR3 size: 11 residues. Looked up from germline, CDR1 is DFQATT and CDR2 is SNEGSKA (reference sequence). Trimming stripped 3 bases from V and 7 bases from J, with 8 bases between. CDR3 nucleotides: TGCAGTGCTAGGGGTGAGAATACGCAGTATTTT. This encodes CSARGENTQYF.

V gene TRBV20-1 combines with J gene TRBJ2-1; a weak D match, TRBD2 (5 bases). This CDR3 comprises 13 residues. The V and J ends lost 7 bases and 7 bases respectively, with 17 bases between them. CDR1 is DFQATT and CDR2 is SNEGSKA in the germline V gene (reference sequence). The CDR3 here is CSVAPAFGNEQFF. The CDR3 nucleotides read TGCAGTGTAGCGCCGGCGTTTGGGAATGAGCAGTTCTTC.

This chain uses TRBV7-8 with TRBJ2-7; D uncertain. V lost 6 bases and J lost 4, with 16 bases in between. Germline lookup yields CDR1 SGHVS and CDR2 FQNEAQ. The CDR3 has 14 amino acids. The CDR3 bases are TGTGCCAGCAGTTATTCTAGTTGGGAATACGAGCAGTACTTC. As protein: CASSYSSWEYEQYF.

The V call is TRBV25-1, the J call TRBJ1-1; D possibly corresponds to TRBD1 (5 bases). Germline V CDR1 and CDR2: MGHDK, SYGVNS. The CDR3 covers 11 residues. Trimming cost V 9 bases and J 5 bases, with 10 bases left between them. The CDR3 protein is CASWGNTEAFF. The CDR3 region has the DNA TGTGCCAGTTGGGGGAATACTGAAGCTTTCTTT. Complete variable domain (other parts from reference TRBV25-1 and TRBJ1-1): EADIYQTPRYLVIGTGKKITLECSQTMGHDKMYWYQQDPGMELHLIHYSYGVNSTEKGDLSSESTVSRIRTEHFPLTLESARPSHTSQYLCASWGNTEAFFGQGTRLTVV.

V gene TRBV12-5 combines with J gene TRBJ2-5, with D tentatively TRBD1 or TRBD2 (5 bases each). Germline CDR1 LGHNT, CDR2 FRNRAP. The CDR3 covers 15 residues. The V and J ends lost 1 base and 2 bases respectively, with 11 bases between them. The CDR3 sequence: CASGLGGTVQETQYF. The CDR3 nucleotides read TGTGCTAGTGGTTTGGGAGGGACCGTTCAAGAGACCCAGTACTTC.

This rearrangement joins TRBV20-1 to TRBJ2-3, with 8 nucleotides matching TRBD2. CDR3 length equals 14 residues. Losses at the gene ends were 6 bases for V and 5 bases for J; bases not matched to a gene: 10. Germline-derived CDR1 and CDR2 are DFQATT and SNEGSKA (reference sequence). The CDR3 loop is CSAGPNSGGDTQYF. DNA for the CDR3: TGCAGTGCCGGCCCGAACAGCGGGGGAGATACGCAGTATTTT.

The genes are TRBV20-1 and TRBJ2-5; D remains ambiguous. Germline loops: CDR1 DFQATT, CDR2 SNEGSKA (reference sequence). This CDR3 has 13 residues. Between the trimmed V and J ends, which lost 3 bases and 1 base, there was a span of 9 bases. The CDR3 loop is CSASDGRQETQYF. CDR3 bases: TGCAGTGCTAGCGATGGACGCCAAGAGACCCAGTACTTC.

This rearrangement joins TRBV3-1 to TRBJ1-1; D is possibly TRBD1 (5 bases). Germline V gene data show CDR1 as LGHDT and CDR2 as YNNKEL (reference sequence). The V end lost 3 bases, the J end lost 3 bases, and 11 bases lay between the germline ends. This CDR3 is 14 amino acids long. The DNA of the CDR3 is TGTGCCAGCAGCCACAAGGGGATTCACACTGAAGCTTTCTTT. Its translation: CASSHKGIHTEAFF. The entire variable domain, with the rest obtained from reference TRBV3-1 and TRBJ1-1, is as follows: DTAVSQTPKYLVTQMGNDKSIKCEQNLGHDTMYWYKQDSKKFLKIMFSYNNKELIINETVPNRFSPKSPDKAHLNLHINSLELGDSAVYFCASSHKGIHTEAFFGQGTRLTVV.